This T cell receptor beta chain was sequenced during a study of cytomegalovirus exposure and HLA in healthy donors. Study outcomes and limitations: Previous analysis showed most TCR beta V segments were productive about 87% or about 30% of the time.

With respect to this clone: Its antigen remains unidentified.

Germline CDR1 is LNHDA and CDR2 is SQIVND (reference sequence). The CDR3 loop spans 13 amino acids. Trimming removed 1 base at V and 9 bases at J, with 10 bases between. Amplification used 60 Vbeta primers and 13 Jbeta primers. TCRdb's copy holds only in-frame clones and misses some; the assay was immunoSEQ multiplex PCR. This sample has some 200,000 clones; under 90% occur once, and the top ten carry roughly 0.095%. The material sequenced was PBMCs. The V and J genes are TRBV19 and TRBJ2-1; D unclear. The TCR originated in a boy aged 2-9 years in good health and CMV-seronegative. The CDR3 DNA follows: TGTGCCAGTAGTATAGGACTCCTCGGTGAGCAGTTCTTC. It translates to CASSIGLLGEQFF.